The rows below give T cell receptor beta chains drawn from one sample of a study of cytomegalovirus exposure and HLA in healthy donors. Only in-frame clones appear in the TCRdb table, and some are missing; sequencing was by immunoSEQ multiplex PCR. The sample carries some 85,000 clones, around 84% recorded once. Sequenced sample: PBMCs. Every receptor here comes from a man aged 18 to 29 in good health and CMV-seronegative. Each CDR3 is given with its conserved first and last residue. The D gene is left open where the match is weak. Only part of the rows carry a size: once, few, many, or a class if the clone is expanded.

v_call	cdr3_length	clone_size	j_call	d_call	cdr3_nt	cdr3_aa
TRBV5-1	13	NA	TRBJ2-7	TRBD2	TGCGCCAGCAGCGTCTATAGCGGGGGGGAGCAGTACTTC	CASSVYSGGEQYF
TRBV19	14	NA	TRBJ2-7	TRBD1	TGTGCCAGTAGCCTTGCCCAGGGGGCCTACGAGCAGTACTTC	CASSLAQGAYEQYF
TRBV13	13	once	TRBJ2-7	TRBD2	TGTGCCAGCAGTGCCGGGACTACCTACGAGCAGTACTTC	CASSAGTTYEQYF
TRBV19	15	NA	TRBJ2-5	TRBD1	TGTGCCAGCAAATTAGGGACAGGGGTTGGGGAGACCCAGTACTTC	CASKLGTGVGETQYF
TRBV28	14	NA	TRBJ2-7	TRBD2	TGTGCCAGCACTCCTGGGACTAGCTCGACCGAGCAGTACTTC	CASTPGTSSTEQYF
TRBV15	16	NA	TRBJ1-1	TRBD1	TGTGCCACCAGCAGGGGACAGGGTAACTGGGGCACTGAAGCTTTCTTT	CATSRGQGNWGTEAFF
TRBV7-2	15	NA	TRBJ1-2	NA	TGTGCCAGCAGCTTAGCCGGTAGTGGGAGTTATGGCTACACCTTC	CASSLAGSGSYGYTF
TRBV19	15	once	TRBJ1-4	TRBD1	TGTGCCAGTAGTAGCTCGGGACAGTTAAATGAAAAACTGTTTTTT	CASSSSGQLNEKLFF
TRBV27	15	once	TRBJ2-5	TRBD2	TGTGCCAGCAGTTTTCTAGCGGGAGTACAAGAGACCCAGTACTTC	CASSFLAGVQETQYF
TRBV2	15	NA	TRBJ2-7	TRBD1	TGTGCCAGCAGTCGCCCGGGACAGGGACCCCTCGAGCAGTACTTC	CASSRPGQGPLEQYF
TRBV7-2	17	NA	TRBJ2-1	TRBD2	TGTGCCAGCAGCTTCCGACTAGCGGGAAGGTTAAGCAATGAGCAGTTCTTC	CASSFRLAGRLSNEQFF
TRBV6-5	15	once	TRBJ2-5	TRBD1	TGTGCCAGCAGGGACAGGGGGCTGAAGGGAGAGACCCAGTACTTC	CASRDRGLKGETQYF
TRBV2	13	NA	TRBJ2-7	TRBD1	TGTGCCAGCAGTGAACAGGGGGTCTACGAGCAGTACTTC	CASSEQGVYEQYF
TRBV29-1	14	NA	TRBJ2-6	NA	TGCAGCGCAAAAGAGGGGGCTGGGGCCAACGTCCTGACTTTC	CSAKEGAGANVLTF
TRBV10-2	13	NA	TRBJ1-1	TRBD1	TGCGCCAGCATCTCGGACAGGGCGACTGAAGCTTTCTTT	CASISDRATEAFF
TRBV4-1	16	NA	TRBJ2-7	TRBD2	TGCGCCAGCAGCCACCTTAAGACTAGCGTGGCCTACGAGCAGTACTTC	CASSHLKTSVAYEQYF
TRBV9	19	NA	TRBJ2-1	TRBD2	TGTGCCAGCAGCGTAGCCCCTAGCGGGACCTCCAGCTCCTACAATGAGCAGTTCTTC	CASSVAPSGTSSSYNEQFF
TRBV2	13	NA	TRBJ1-5	TRBD1	TGTGCCAGCAGTGGGGACAGAAGCCAGCCCCAGCATTTT	CASSGDRSQPQHF
TRBV5-1	14	NA	TRBJ1-5	NA	TGCGCCAGCAGCTTGGGGGGGGGCACTCAGCCCCAGCATTTT	CASSLGGGTQPQHF
TRBV5-4	16	few	TRBJ2-1	TRBD1	TGTGCCAGCAGCTTGGACCCGGGACAGGGTATCCATGAGCAGTTCTTC	CASSLDPGQGIHEQFF
TRBV11-2	16	NA	TRBJ2-1	TRBD2	TGTGCCAGCAGCTTAGATCAGGCTAGCGGGCGCGTGCGGCAGTTCTTC	CASSLDQASGRVRQFF
TRBV7-8	16	NA	TRBJ2-2	TRBD1	TGTGCCAGCAGCTTATTGTCAGGGGGCCACACCGGGGAGCTGTTTTTT	CASSLLSGGHTGELFF
TRBV7-9	14	NA	TRBJ2-7	TRBD1	TGTGCCAGCAGCTTAGGGACAGGGTCCATCGAGCAGTACTTC	CASSLGTGSIEQYF
TRBV7-2	16	NA	TRBJ2-7	TRBD2	TGTGCCAGCAGCTTCATAAGGGCTAGCGGGAGTTACGAGCAGTACTTC	CASSFIRASGSYEQYF
TRBV30	12	NA	TRBJ1-2	TRBD1	TGTGCTGGGACAGGGCCTAACTATGGCTACACCTTC	CAGTGPNYGYTF
TRBV29-1	15	once	TRBJ1-1	TRBD1	TGCAGCGTTAAGACCGGGACAGGCGTGGTCGCTGAAGCTTTCTTT	CSVKTGTGVVAEAFF
TRBV28	13	NA	TRBJ2-3	NA	TGTGCCAGCGGGGGCTTGATGTTGGATACGCAGTATTTT	CASGGLMLDTQYF
TRBV7-9	16	NA	TRBJ2-1	TRBD2	TGTGCCAGCAGCTCGATAGCGGGGACTTCCTACAATGAGCAGTTCTTC	CASSSIAGTSYNEQFF
TRBV2	16	NA	TRBJ1-3	NA	TGTGCCAGCAGTGAAGGCCTAGTGAGCTCTGGAAACACCATATATTTT	CASSEGLVSSGNTIYF
TRBV11-3	14	NA	TRBJ2-3	NA	TGTGCCAGCAAGACCTCCCCGGGTGCGGATACGCAGTATTTT	CASKTSPGADTQYF
TRBV5-1	14	NA	TRBJ2-2	NA	TGCGCCAGCAGTAGGAGCAGATACACCGGGGAGCTGTTTTTT	CASSRSRYTGELFF
TRBV4-1	15	NA	TRBJ2-1	NA	TGCGCCAGCAGCCCCGGGACTTTAAACTACAATGAGCAGTTCTTC	CASSPGTLNYNEQFF
TRBV27	17	NA	TRBJ2-7	TRBD1	TGTGCCAGCAGCCCTGGACAGGGGGCGGTGCAAACATACGAGCAGTACTTC	CASSPGQGAVQTYEQYF
TRBV5-6	14	once	TRBJ2-4	NA	TGTGCCAGCAGCTGGCCGGGGGCCAAAAACATTCAGTACTTC	CASSWPGAKNIQYF
TRBV19	14	NA	TRBJ1-1	NA	TGTGCCAGTACCCTGGGCCGGGGATCGTATGAAGCTTTCTTT	CASTLGRGSYEAFF
TRBV5-1	20	NA	TRBJ2-1	TRBD2	TGCGCCAGCAGCTTGGGGACTAGCGGGAGAAGTATATTCGTTTACAATGAGCAGTTCTTC	CASSLGTSGRSIFVYNEQFF
TRBV27	13	NA	TRBJ2-1	NA	TGTGCCAGCAGGTGGACAAGGGACAATGAGCAGTTCTTC	CASRWTRDNEQFF